The 18 T cell receptor beta chains below come from one sample, sequenced in a study of blood T cell repertoires in COVID-19. The method was immunoSEQ multiplex PCR; TCRdb's version includes in-frame clones alone and lacks a portion of them. The data contain over 200,000 clones, 70% to 90% of them seen just once; the ten biggest clones take up 10% to 11%. The sample was PBMCs or T cells enriched from blood (not recorded which). The receptors were gathered from a man between 25 and 39 years old who had recovered from COVID-19.

The V and J genes are TRBV18 and TRBJ1-1; no clear D gene. V lost 3 bases and J 5 bases, leaving 13 bases between the germline ends. CDR3 length: 14 residues. Germline assignment: CDR1 KGHSH and CDR2 LQKENI. Here the CDR3 reads CASSPAGVKTEAFF. CDR3 nucleotides: TGTGCCAGCTCACCGGCCGGGGTAAAGACTGAAGCTTTCTTT.

This chain connects TRBV5-4 to TRBJ2-3; 8 nucleotides match TRBD2. Germline-derived CDR1 and CDR2 are SGHNT and YYREEE (reference sequence). The CDR3 covers 16 residues. With 0 bases clipped from V and 2 bases from J, the junction kept 5 bases outside the gene matches. The CDR3 DNA is TGTGCCAGCAGCTTGGGGCGGGGGGCCTCCACAGATACGCAGTATTTT. Translated: CASSLGRGASTDTQYF.

The chain links TRBV19 to TRBJ1-2; D remains unclear. V was trimmed by 5 bases and J by 5 bases, leaving 24 bases between them. CDR1 LNHDA and CDR2 SQIVND come from the germline V gene (reference sequence). CDR3 size: 17 residues. Written as DNA, the CDR3 is TGTGCCAGTAGTCAACTCGGCCGGGAAAGAAGGAATTATGGCTACACCTTC. Residues: CASSQLGRERRNYGYTF.

The V and J genes are TRBV14 and TRBJ2-1; 7 bases match TRBD2. The CDR3 is 15 amino acids. Looked up from germline, CDR1 is SGHDN and CDR2 is FVKESK. With V trimmed by 0 bases and J by 6 bases, 5 bases remained unmatched. CDR3 DNA sequence: TGTGCCAGCAGCCAAGATCTGGGACTACTCAATGAGCAGTTCTTC. Its translation is CASSQDLGLLNEQFF.

The rearrangement links TRBV19 to TRBJ1-1; D gene uncertain. This CDR3 has 13 residues. V was shortened by 7 bases and J by 2 bases, with 11 bases between the two germline ends. Germline V gene sequence: CDR1 LNHDA, CDR2 SQIVND (reference sequence). The CDR3 DNA reads as TGTGCCAGTACCGCGAGGGAAAACACTGAAGCTTTCTTT. Amino acid sequence: CASTARENTEAFF.

This chain links TRBV3-1 (or the pseudogene TRBV3-2) with TRBJ2-4, with TRBD1 identical over 8 bases. J gave up 9 bases and V 3 bases, and 7 bases lay outside the gene matches. From germline, CDR1 is LGHDT and CDR2 YNNKEL (reference sequence). This CDR3 contains 14 residues. DNA for the CDR3: TGTGCCAGCAGCCAGCATCGGCAGGGGGCCATTCAGTACTTC. This gives the protein CASSQHRQGAIQYF.

In DNA form, the CDR3 reads TGTGCCAGCCGCCGAGGGGGAAACGGGAACACTGAAGCTTTCTTT. Translating gives CASRRGGNGNTEAFF. This chain uses TRBV10-3 with TRBJ1-1; possible D gene TRBD1, 6 bases. The CDR3 length is 15 residues. The germline CDR1 and CDR2 sequences are ENHRY and SYGVKD. The V gene lost 10 bases and the J gene lost 1 base, with 19 bases spanning the gap.

V is TRBV30 and J is TRBJ1-1; D is unresolved. The CDR3 spans 10 residues. V dropped 5 bases and J dropped 2 bases, with 3 bases sitting between them. CDR1 GTSNPN and CDR2 SVGIG come from the germline V gene (reference sequence). The CDR3 sequence is CAWQNTEAFF. The CDR3 DNA reads as TGTGCCTGGCAAAACACTGAAGCTTTCTTT.

The rearrangement links TRBV2 to TRBJ2-2, with a weak D call TRBD2 (6 bases). The CDR3 has 13 residues. V was shortened by 8 bases and J by 4 bases, with 11 bases between the two germline ends. In germline, CDR1 is SNHLY, CDR2 FYNNEI. CDR3 coding DNA: TGTGCCAGCTGGCGGGAAGCCACCGGGGAGCTGTTTTTT. Translation: CASWREATGELFF.

The CDR3 bases are TGTGCCAGCAGCCGAGGAGGTACAGGGGAATACGAGCAGTACTTC. This gives the protein CASSRGGTGEYEQYF. This chain links TRBV6-6 with TRBJ2-7; TRBD1 matches at 7 bases. V trimming: 6 bases; J trimming: 4 bases; junction bases outside the gene matches: 12. The CDR3 is made up of 15 amino acids. CDR1 is MNHNY and CDR2 is SVGAGI in the germline V gene (reference sequence).

The chain links TRBV29-1 to TRBJ2-3, with D perhaps TRBD2 (6 bases). CDR3 length: 12 residues. From germline, CDR1 is SQVTM and CDR2 ANQGSEA. Trimming stripped 5 bases from V and 4 bases from J, with 10 bases between. The CDR3 sequence: CSVLAVADTQYF. DNA of the CDR3: TGCAGCGTTTTAGCGGTCGCAGATACGCAGTATTTT.

On this clone: It is likely a read error, because the conserved phenylalanine at the end of the CDR3 is missing. The limits of the CDR3 on the DNA are not certain, so only TCRdb's listed CDR3 is given. CDR3 loop: CASSLLQGGAVVL. The V gene is TRBV11-2, the J gene TRBJ2-7; TRBD2 is taken as the D call from the table, unchecked against the DNA. Ends included, the CDR3 has 13 residues. CDR1 and CDR2 from the germline V gene are SGHAT and FQNNGV.

The CDR3 nucleotides are TGTGCCAGCAGTATTCCGGTAGGGGGATCCACCTTC. Amino acids: CASSIPVGGSTF. The chain joins TRBV7-9 to TRBJ1-2, with D maybe TRBD1 (6 bases). The CDR3 length is 12 residues. The V gene lost 6 bases and the J gene lost 13 bases, with 18 bases spanning the gap. Germline V gene data show CDR1 as SEHNR and CDR2 as FQNEAQ (reference sequence). The full variable domain, completed using reference TRBV7-9 and TRBJ1-2, is DTGVSQNPRHKITKRGQNVTFRCDPISEHNRLYWYRQTLGQGPEFLTYFQNEAQLEKSRLLSDRFSAERPKGSFSTLEIQRTEQGDSAMYLCASSIPVGGSTFGSGTRLTVV.

The chain combines TRBV19 with TRBJ1-4; 8 nucleotides match TRBD1. The CDR3 spans 18 residues. Germline lookup yields CDR1 LNHDA and CDR2 SQIVND (reference sequence). Germline trimming cut 3 bases from V and 0 bases from J; bases unmatched to any gene: 9. The CDR3 loop reads CASSMWAGGGSTNEKLFF. Written as DNA, the CDR3 is TGTGCCAGTAGTATGTGGGCAGGGGGCGGATCAACTAATGAAAAACTGTTTTTT. The full variable domain, in which reference TRBV19 and TRBJ1-4 provide the parts outside the CDR3, is DGGITQSPKYLFRKEGQNVTLSCEQNLNHDAMYWYRQDPGQGLRLIYYSQIVNDFQKGDIAEGYSVSREKKESFPLTVTSAQKNPTAFYLCASSMWAGGGSTNEKLFFGSGTQLSVL.

V is TRBV19 and J is TRBJ1-5; maybe TRBD1 (5 bases). This CDR3 is built from 15 residues. The germline V gene has CDR1 LNHDA and CDR2 SQIVND (reference sequence). Trimming removed 6 bases at V and 5 bases at J, with 17 bases between. In DNA, the CDR3 is TGTGCCAGTAGCGGGACGGGGGGGTTGCATCAGCCCCAGCATTTT. It is translated as CASSGTGGLHQPQHF.

The V gene is TRBV19, the J gene TRBJ1-4, with 12 bases aligning to TRBD1. CDR3 length: 15 residues. Germline CDR1 is LNHDA and CDR2 is SQIVND (reference sequence). V lost 9 bases and J lost 8; bases outside the gene matches: 10. The CDR3 nucleotides read TGTGCCAGCCGGGACAGGGGGCCTTTAGGGGAAAAACTGTTTTTT. Its protein product is CASRDRGPLGEKLFF.

This chain uses TRBV27 with TRBJ2-7; possible D gene TRBD2, 5 bases. Trimming left V 3 bases short and J 5 bases short, with 14 bases between. Germline loops: CDR1 MNHEY, CDR2 SMNVEV (reference sequence). The CDR3 is 14 residues long. The CDR3 DNA sequence: TGTGCCAGCAGTTTGGGAGTAGGCCTCCACGAGCAGTACTTC. As protein: CASSLGVGLHEQYF.

The chain is built from TRBV7-8 and TRBJ1-2; D remains unclear. With 2 bases removed from V and 1 base from J, the gap between germline ends came to 14 bases. Germline V lookup: CDR1 SGHVS, CDR2 FQNEAQ. The CDR3 contains 16 residues. The DNA for the CDR3 is TGTGCCAGCAGCTTATCTTCCGGGGTGGGTAACTATGGCTACACCTTC. Translation: CASSLSSGVGNYGYTF.